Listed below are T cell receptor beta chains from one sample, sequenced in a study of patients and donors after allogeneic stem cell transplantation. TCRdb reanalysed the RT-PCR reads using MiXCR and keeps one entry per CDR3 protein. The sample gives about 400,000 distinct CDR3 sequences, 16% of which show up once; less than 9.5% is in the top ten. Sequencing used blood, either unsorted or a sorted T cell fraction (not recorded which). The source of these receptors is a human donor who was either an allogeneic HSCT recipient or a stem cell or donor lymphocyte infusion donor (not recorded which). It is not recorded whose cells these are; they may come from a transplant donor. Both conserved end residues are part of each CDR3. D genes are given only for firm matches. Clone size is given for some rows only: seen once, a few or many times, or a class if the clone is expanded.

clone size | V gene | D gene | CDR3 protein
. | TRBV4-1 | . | CASKGVTDTQYF
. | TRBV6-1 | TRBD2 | CASNPTSGGPGELFF
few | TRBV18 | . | CASSPGTAGRSNQPQHF
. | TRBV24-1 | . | CATSDSRGGGYNEQFF
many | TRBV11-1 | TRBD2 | CASSSLTSGGSVEQFF
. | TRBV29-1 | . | CSVEHGRGKETQYF
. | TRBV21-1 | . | CASSARDREAYEQYF
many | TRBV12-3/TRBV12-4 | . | CASTRDGNEKLFF
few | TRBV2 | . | CASRKTNSNQPQHF
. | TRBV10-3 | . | CAIRGPGENTGELFF
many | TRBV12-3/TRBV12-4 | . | CASSGRPPLNTEAFF
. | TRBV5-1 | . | CASSWQGAYGYTF
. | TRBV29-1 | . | CSVVDDGTAYGYTF
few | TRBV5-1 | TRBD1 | CASGYGQGSSYEQYF
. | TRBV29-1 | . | CSALGLLNTEAFF
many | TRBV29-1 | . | CSVEVKGRTYEQYF
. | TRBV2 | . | CATAVGGINQPQHF
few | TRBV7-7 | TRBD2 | CASSLEVRGLAGEHEQFF
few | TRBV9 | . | CASSATGAGSGANVLTF
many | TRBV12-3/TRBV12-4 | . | CASMADSSYEQYF
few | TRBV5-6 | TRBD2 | CASSLPTSDSDTQYF
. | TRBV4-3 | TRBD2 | CASSQTGTSNEQFF
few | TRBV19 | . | CASRGGRSGANVLTF
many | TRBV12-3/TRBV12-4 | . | CASSVVGMAYEQYF
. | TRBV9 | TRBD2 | CASSVGTSGVYEQYF
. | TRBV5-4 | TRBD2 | CASSLMGLAGGRGETQYF
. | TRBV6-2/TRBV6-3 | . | CASSTTGPYTDTQYF
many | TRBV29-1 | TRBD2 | CSVPEAAGGPFTDTQYF
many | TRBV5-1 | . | CASSTGVGTDTQYF
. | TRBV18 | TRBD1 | CASSASQGAQETQYF
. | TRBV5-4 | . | CASSLGPTINYGYTF
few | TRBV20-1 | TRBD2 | CSARLAGTSRSEQFF
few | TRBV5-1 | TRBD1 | CASSMGQTPYGYTF
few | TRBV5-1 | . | CASSGPQGGQETQYF
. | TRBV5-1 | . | CASSLEGPGLETQYF
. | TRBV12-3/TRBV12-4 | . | CASRQKGQSGSYGYTF
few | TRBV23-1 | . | CASSQFQGLLHDEQFF
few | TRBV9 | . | CASSAKTNTEAFF
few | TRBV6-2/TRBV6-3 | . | CASSYGGANQPQHF
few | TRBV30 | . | CASILQGNTGELFF
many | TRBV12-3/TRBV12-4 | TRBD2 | CASSRGVQETQYF
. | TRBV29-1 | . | CSVRRTVLSYEQYF